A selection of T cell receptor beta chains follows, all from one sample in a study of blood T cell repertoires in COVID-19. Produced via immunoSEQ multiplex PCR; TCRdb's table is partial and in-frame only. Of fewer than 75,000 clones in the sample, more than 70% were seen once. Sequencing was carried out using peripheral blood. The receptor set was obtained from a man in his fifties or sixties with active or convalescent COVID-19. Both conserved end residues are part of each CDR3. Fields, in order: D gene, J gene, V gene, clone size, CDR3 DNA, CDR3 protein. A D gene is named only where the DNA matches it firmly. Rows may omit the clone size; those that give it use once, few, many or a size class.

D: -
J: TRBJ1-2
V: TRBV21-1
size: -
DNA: TGTGCCAGCAGCAAAACAGCCGACTACACCTTC
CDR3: CASSKTADYTF

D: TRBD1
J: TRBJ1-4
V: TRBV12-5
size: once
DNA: TGTGCTAGTGGCTACAGGGGTATCGGAACTAATGAAAAACTGTTTTTT
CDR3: CASGYRGIGTNEKLFF

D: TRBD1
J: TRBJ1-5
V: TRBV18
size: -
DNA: TGTGCCAGCTCACTATTTAGAGTTTCGGGGACAGACTATCAGCCCCAGCATTTT
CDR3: CASSLFRVSGTDYQPQHF

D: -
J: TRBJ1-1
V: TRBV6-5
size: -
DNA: TGTGCCAGCAGTTACTCGGGGGGGGAAGCTTTCTTT
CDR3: CASSYSGGEAFF

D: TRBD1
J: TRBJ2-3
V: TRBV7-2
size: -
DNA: TGTGCCAGCAGCGGAGGGGACAGGGGGTTAACAGATACGCAGTATTTT
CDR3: CASSGGDRGLTDTQYF

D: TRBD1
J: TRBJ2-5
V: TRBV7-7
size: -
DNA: TGTGCCAGCAGCTTGACAGGGCCGGAGACCCAGTACTTC
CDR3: CASSLTGPETQYF

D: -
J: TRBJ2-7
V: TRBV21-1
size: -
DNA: TGTGCTGCAAGGGGAGGGTTTAAACACTACGAGCAGTACTTC
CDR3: CAARGGFKHYEQYF

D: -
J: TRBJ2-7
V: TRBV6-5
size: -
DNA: TGTGCCAGCTCCAGGACTTTGTCGGGCGAGCAGTACTTC
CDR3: CASSRTLSGEQYF

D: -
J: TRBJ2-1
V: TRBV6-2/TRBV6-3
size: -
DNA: TGTGCCAGCAGTCCCAACAGAGTTACCTACAATGAGCAGTTCTTC
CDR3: CASSPNRVTYNEQFF

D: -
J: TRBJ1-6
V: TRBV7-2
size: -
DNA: TGTGCCAGCAGCGGTGGCGGCGGAGGTTCACCCCTCCACTTT
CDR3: CASSGGGGGSPLHF

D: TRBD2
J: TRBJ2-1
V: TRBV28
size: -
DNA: TGTGCCAGCAGTTCGGGAGGGAATGAGCAGTTCTTC
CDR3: CASSSGGNEQFF

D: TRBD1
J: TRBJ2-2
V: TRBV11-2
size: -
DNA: TGTGCCAGCAGCCTGCGCCGACAGGGAGAAAACACCGGGGAGCTGTTTTTT
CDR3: CASSLRRQGENTGELFF

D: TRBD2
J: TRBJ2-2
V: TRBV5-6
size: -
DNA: TGTGCCAGCAGCAGGGTAGCGGGAGTCGTCACCGGGGAGCTGTTTTTT
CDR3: CASSRVAGVVTGELFF

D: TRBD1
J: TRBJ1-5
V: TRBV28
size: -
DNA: TGTGCCAGCAGGTTTGGGACAGGGAATCAGCCCCAGCATTTT
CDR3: CASRFGTGNQPQHF

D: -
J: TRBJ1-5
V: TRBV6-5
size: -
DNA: TGTGCCAGCAGTTACGATCGGTTTCAGCCCCAGCATTTT
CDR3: CASSYDRFQPQHF

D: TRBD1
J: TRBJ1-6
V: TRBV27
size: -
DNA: TGTGCCAGCCGAGGGACAGGAACAAATAATTCACCCCTCCACTTT
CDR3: CASRGTGTNNSPLHF

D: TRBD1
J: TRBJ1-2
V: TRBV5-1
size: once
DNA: TGCGCCAGTAGATTGGGACAGGGGGCCGTCTATGGCTACACCTTC
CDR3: CASRLGQGAVYGYTF

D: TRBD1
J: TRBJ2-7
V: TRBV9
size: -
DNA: TGTGCCAGCAGCCCGGGGACAGTAGGTTCCTACGAGCAGTACTTC
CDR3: CASSPGTVGSYEQYF

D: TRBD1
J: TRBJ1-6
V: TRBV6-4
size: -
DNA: TGTGCCAGCAGTGAGGGACAGGTCCATAATTCACCCCTCCACTTT
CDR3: CASSEGQVHNSPLHF